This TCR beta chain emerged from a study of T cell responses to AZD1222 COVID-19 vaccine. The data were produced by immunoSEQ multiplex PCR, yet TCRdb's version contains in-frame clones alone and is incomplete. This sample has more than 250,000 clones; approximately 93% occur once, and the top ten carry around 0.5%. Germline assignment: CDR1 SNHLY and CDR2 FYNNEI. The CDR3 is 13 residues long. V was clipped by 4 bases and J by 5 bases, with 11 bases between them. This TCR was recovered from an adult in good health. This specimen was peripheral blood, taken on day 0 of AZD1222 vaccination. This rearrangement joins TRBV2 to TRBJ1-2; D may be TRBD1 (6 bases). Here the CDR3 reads CASSGGQTYGYTF. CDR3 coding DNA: TGTGCCAGCAGTGGCGGACAGACGTATGGCTACACCTTC.